This TCR beta chain was documented in a study of blood T cell repertoires in COVID-19. The method was immunoSEQ multiplex PCR; TCRdb's version includes in-frame clones alone and lacks a portion of them. The sample yields about 150,000 clones, 84% seen once. The CDR3 is made up of 17 amino acids. V dropped 0 bases and J dropped 7; count of bases not matched to a gene: 9. Germline-derived CDR1 and CDR2 are MGHRA and YSYEKL. The chain has TRBV4-1 and TRBJ2-1; 10 bases line up with TRBD1. The material sequenced was peripheral blood. This clonotype was obtained from a woman aged 45-60 years with acute or convalescent COVID-19. CDR3 amino acids: CASSQDPGQGYENEQFF. Written as DNA, the CDR3 is TGCGCCAGCAGCCAAGATCCGGGACAGGGGTATGAGAATGAGCAGTTCTTC.